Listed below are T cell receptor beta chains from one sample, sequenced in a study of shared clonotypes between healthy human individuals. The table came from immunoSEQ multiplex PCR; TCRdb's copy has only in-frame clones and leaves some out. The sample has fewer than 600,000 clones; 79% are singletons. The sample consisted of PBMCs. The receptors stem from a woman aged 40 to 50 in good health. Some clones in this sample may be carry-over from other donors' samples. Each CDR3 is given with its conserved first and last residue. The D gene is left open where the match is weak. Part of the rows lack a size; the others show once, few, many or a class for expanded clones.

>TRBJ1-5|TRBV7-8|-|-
TGTGCCAGCAGCTCGAGAACTAGCAATCAGCCCCAGCATTTT
CASSSRTSNQPQHF
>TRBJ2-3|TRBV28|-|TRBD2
TGTGCCAGCAGTTCCGAGACTAGCGGAGGCACAGATACGCAGTATTTT
CASSSETSGGTDTQYF
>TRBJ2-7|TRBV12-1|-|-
TGTGCCAGCAGCTTTGAGCCTAGCGGCTCCTACGAGCAGTACTTC
CASSFEPSGSYEQYF
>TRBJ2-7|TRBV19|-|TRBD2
TGTGCCAGTAGTAGGACTAGGGAAGGAAACTACGAGCAGTACTTC
CASSRTREGNYEQYF
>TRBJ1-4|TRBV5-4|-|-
TGTGCCAGCAGACTGGCCTCCGACTCCGCTGAAAAACTGTTTTTT
CASRLASDSAEKLFF
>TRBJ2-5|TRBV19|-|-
TGTGCCAGTAGTACAGCGGTCCAAGAGACCCAGTACTTC
CASSTAVQETQYF
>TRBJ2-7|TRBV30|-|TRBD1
TGTGCCTGGAGTGTACAGGGGCTAGAATCCTACGAGCAGTACTTC
CAWSVQGLESYEQYF
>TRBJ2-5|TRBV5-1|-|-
TGCGCCAGCAGCTTGCAGGGGTTGGAGGAGACCCAGTACTTC
CASSLQGLEETQYF
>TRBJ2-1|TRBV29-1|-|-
TGCAGCGTTGAAACTAGCATCGGCGTTGAGCAGTTCTTC
CSVETSIGVEQFF
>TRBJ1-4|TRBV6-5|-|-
TGTGCCAGCAGACAGGGAGCTAATGAAAAACTGTTTTTT
CASRQGANEKLFF
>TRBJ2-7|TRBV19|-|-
TGTGCCAGTAGTATAAGGATAGGGTCCTACGAGCAGTACTTC
CASSIRIGSYEQYF
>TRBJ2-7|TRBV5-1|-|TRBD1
TGCGCCAGCAGCCCGGTCGGGACAGGGGGCTTCTACGAGCAGTACTTC
CASSPVGTGGFYEQYF
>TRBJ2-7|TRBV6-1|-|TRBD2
TGTGCCAGCAGTGCGGCTAGCGGGAGGGGATACGAGCAGTACTTC
CASSAASGRGYEQYF
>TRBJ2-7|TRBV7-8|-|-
TGTGCCAGCAGCTCGGGGCGCTACGAGCAGTACTTC
CASSSGRYEQYF
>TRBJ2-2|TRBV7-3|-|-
TGTGCCAGCAGCTTACAGGGGAGCACCGGGGAGCTGTTTTTT
CASSLQGSTGELFF
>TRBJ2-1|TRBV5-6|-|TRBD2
TGTGCCAGCAGCCGCCGACTAGCGGGGTCCTACAATGAGCAGTTCTTC
CASSRRLAGSYNEQFF
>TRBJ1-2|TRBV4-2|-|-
TGTGCCAGCAGCCAAGATAGTCAGGGGAAGGGATATGGCTACACCTTC
CASSQDSQGKGYGYTF
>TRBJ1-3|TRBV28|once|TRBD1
TGTGCCAGCATTCATTCCGGGGAAGGGACAGGTAGAAACACCATATATTTT
CASIHSGEGTGRNTIYF
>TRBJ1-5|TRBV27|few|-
TGTGCCAGCAGTACCCAGGAGGGGGGGAGAAATCAGCCCCAGCATTTT
CASSTQEGGRNQPQHF
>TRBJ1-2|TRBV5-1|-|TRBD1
TGCGCCAGCAGCAACGAGGGGGCTTTGGGCTACGGCTACACCTTC
CASSNEGALGYGYTF
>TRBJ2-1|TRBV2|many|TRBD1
TGTGCCAGCAGTCCAGACAGGGGGTACTACAATGAGCAGTTCTTC
CASSPDRGYYNEQFF
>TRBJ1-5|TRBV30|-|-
TGTGCCTGGAGTGTTGGTGATGAGGGGGTTCAGCCCCAGCATTTT
CAWSVGDEGVQPQHF
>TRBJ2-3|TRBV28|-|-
TGTGCCAGCAGTCGACCGTCCTGGGCAGATACGCAGTATTTT
CASSRPSWADTQYF
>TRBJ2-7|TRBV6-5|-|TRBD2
TGTGCCAGCAGGAAACTAGCGGGAGGAGCCTACGAGCAGTACTTC
CASRKLAGGAYEQYF
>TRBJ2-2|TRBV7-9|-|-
TGTGCCAGCAGCCCCACGGCGAGGGGGGAGGGCCGAACCGGGGAGCTGTTTTTT
CASSPTARGEGRTGELFF
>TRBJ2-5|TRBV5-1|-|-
TGCGCCAGCAGCCCTTCGACTAGCCAAGAGACCCAGTACTTC
CASSPSTSQETQYF
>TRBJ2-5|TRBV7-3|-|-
TGTGCCAGCAGCCTAAATGGTCTCCCCAAAGAGACCCAGTACTTC
CASSLNGLPKETQYF
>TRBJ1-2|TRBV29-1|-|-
TGCAGCGTGGGGGAAGGAGGGAACTCCGGCTACACCTTC
CSVGEGGNSGYTF
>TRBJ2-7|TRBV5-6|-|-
TGTGCCAGCAGCAGCAGATTCTACGAGCAGTACTTC
CASSSRFYEQYF